This T cell receptor beta chain was sequenced in a study of Graves' ophthalmopathy and Graves' hyperthyroidism. Overall study: Ahead of any treatment, peripheral blood was obtained at the initial diagnosis. Study findings and constraints: Blood also carried most expanded thyroid clonotypes exceeding 0.001 frequency.

This clonotype was counted many times. Its antigen remains unidentified. For repertoire sequencing, the TCR beta CDR3 regions were amplified from RNA transcripts. An initial RT-PCR round employing HTBI primers preceded a second-round multiplex PCR. MiXCR, run by TCRdb on the multiplex PCR reads, gives a single entry per CDR3 protein. The table includes hundreds of thousands of distinct CDR3 sequences, 20% to 25% detected once. Germline V CDR1 and CDR2: PRHDT, FYEKMQ (reference sequence). Deletions cut 3 bases from V and 11 bases from J, with 13 bases between. This CDR3 is 12 amino acids long. The PBMCs used were ones drawn from over 9.5 ml of fresh peripheral blood.

The sequencing input was peripheral blood. The TCR comes from a woman between 18 and 29 years old with stable Graves' hyperthyroidism. Some clones in this sample may be carry-over from other donors' samples. The rearrangement uses TRBV13 and TRBJ1-1; the D is unclear. In nucleotides, the CDR3 is TGTGCCAGCAGCTTTACAAGGGTTTATGCTTTCTTT. It yields the protein CASSFTRVYAFF.